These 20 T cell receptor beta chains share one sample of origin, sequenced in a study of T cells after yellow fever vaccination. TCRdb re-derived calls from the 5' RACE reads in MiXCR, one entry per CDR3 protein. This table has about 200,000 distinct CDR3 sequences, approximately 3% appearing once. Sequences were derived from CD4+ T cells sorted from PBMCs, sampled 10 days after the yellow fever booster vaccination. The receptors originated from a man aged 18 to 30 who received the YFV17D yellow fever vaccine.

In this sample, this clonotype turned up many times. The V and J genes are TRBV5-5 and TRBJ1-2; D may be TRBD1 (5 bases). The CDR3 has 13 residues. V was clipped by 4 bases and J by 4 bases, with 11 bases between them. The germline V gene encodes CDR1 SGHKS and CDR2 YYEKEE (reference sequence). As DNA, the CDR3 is TGTGCCAGCAGCCCGACAGTCCCCTATGGCTACACCTTC. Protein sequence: CASSPTVPYGYTF.

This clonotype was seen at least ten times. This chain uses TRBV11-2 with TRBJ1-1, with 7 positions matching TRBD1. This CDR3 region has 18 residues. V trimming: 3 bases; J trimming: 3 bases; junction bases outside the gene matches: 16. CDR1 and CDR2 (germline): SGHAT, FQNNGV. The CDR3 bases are TGTGCCAGCAGCTTGGGTCTCGGGACAGCGAAAGGGTACACTGAAGCTTTCTTT. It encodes CASSLGLGTAKGYTEAFF.

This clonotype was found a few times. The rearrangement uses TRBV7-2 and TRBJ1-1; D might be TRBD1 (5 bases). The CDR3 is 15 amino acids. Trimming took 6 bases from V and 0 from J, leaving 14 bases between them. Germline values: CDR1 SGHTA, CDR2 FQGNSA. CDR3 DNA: TGTGCCAGCAGGGAGTCAGGGTTAATGAACACTGAAGCTTTCTTT. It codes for CASRESGLMNTEAFF.

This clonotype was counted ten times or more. CDR3 DNA sequence: TGTGCCAGCAGCTTTTGGACAGGCACAGATACGCAGTATTTT. Protein product: CASSFWTGTDTQYF. The rearrangement joins TRBV7-9 to TRBJ2-3, with D possibly being TRBD1 (6 bases). From germline, CDR1 is SEHNR and CDR2 FQNEAQ (reference sequence). V gave up 3 bases and J gave up 1 base, with 8 bases separating them. There are 14 residues in the CDR3. Full variable domain (rest looked up from reference TRBV7-9 and TRBJ2-3): DTGVSQNPRHKITKRGQNVTFRCDPISEHNRLYWYRQTLGQGPEFLTYFQNEAQLEKSRLLSDRFSAERPKGSFSTLEIQRTEQGDSAMYLCASSFWTGTDTQYFGPGTRLTVL.

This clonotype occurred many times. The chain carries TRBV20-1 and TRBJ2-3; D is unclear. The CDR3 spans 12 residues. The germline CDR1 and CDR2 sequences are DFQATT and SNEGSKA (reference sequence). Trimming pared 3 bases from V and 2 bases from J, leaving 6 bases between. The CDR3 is CSASAYTDTQYF. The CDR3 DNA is TGCAGTGCTAGTGCCTACACAGATACGCAGTATTTT.

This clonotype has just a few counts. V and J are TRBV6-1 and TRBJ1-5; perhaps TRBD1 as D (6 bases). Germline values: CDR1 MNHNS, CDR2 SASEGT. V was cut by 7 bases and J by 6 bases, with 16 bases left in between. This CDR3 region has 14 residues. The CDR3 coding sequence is TGTGCCAGCACGCTGACAGGTACAGGTCAGCCCCAGCATTTT. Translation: CASTLTGTGQPQHF.

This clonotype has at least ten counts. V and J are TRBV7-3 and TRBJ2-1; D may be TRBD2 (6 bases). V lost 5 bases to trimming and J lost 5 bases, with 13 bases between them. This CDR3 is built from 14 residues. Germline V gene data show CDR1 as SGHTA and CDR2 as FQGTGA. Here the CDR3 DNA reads TGTGCCAGCAGCGCGGGGACCCGGGACAATGAGCAGTTCTTC. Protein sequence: CASSAGTRDNEQFF.

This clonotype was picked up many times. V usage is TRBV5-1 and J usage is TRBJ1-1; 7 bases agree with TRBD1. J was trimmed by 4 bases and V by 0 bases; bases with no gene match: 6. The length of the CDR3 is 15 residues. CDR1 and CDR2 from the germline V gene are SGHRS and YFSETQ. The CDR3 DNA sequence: TGCGCCAGCAGCTTGGCCGCAGGGGGGATCACTGAAGCTTTCTTT. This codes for CASSLAAGGITEAFF.

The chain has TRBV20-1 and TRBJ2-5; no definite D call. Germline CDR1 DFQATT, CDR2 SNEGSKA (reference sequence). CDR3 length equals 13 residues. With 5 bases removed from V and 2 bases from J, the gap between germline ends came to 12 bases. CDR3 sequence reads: CSAGHNGQETQYF. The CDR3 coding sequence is TGCAGTGCTGGTCACAACGGACAAGAGACCCAGTACTTC.

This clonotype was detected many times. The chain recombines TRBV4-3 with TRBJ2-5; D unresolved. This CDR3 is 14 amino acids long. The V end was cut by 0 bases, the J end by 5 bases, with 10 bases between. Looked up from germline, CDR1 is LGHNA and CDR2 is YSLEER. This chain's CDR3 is CASSQEQQRETQYF. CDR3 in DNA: TGCGCCAGCAGCCAAGAACAACAGAGGGAGACCCAGTACTTC.

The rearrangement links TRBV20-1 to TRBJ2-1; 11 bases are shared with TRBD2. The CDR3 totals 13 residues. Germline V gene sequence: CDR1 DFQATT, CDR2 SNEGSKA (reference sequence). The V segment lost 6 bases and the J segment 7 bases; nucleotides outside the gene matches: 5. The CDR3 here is CSASRLAGNEQFF. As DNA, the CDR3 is TGCAGTGCAAGCCGACTAGCGGGGAATGAGCAGTTCTTC.

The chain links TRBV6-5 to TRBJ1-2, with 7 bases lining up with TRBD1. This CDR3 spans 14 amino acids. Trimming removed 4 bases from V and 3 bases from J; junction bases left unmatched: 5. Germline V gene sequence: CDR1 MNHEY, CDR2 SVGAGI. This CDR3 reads CASSSSGGYYGYTF. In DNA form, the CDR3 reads TGTGCCAGCAGTTCCTCAGGGGGATACTATGGCTACACCTTC.

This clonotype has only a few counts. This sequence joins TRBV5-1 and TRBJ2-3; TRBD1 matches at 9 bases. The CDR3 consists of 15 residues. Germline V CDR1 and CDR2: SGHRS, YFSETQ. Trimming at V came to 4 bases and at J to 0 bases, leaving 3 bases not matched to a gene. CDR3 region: CASSGQGSSTDTQYF. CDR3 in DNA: TGCGCCAGCAGCGGACAGGGGTCGAGCACAGATACGCAGTATTTT.

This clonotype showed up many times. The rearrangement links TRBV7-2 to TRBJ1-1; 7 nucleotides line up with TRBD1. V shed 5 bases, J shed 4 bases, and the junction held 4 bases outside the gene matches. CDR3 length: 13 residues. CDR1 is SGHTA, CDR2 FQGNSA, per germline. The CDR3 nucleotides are TGTGCCAGCAGCCCCCAGGGGGGCACTGAAGCTTTCTTT. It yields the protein CASSPQGGTEAFF.

The CDR3 bases are TGCAGTGCTCGACAGGGCGTGCACGAGCAGTACTTC. It specifies CSARQGVHEQYF. The chain carries TRBV20-1 and TRBJ2-7; 7 positions match TRBD1. V dropped 5 bases and J dropped 5; count of bases not matched to a gene: 6. The CDR3 extends over 12 amino acids. Germline values: CDR1 DFQATT, CDR2 SNEGSKA (reference sequence).

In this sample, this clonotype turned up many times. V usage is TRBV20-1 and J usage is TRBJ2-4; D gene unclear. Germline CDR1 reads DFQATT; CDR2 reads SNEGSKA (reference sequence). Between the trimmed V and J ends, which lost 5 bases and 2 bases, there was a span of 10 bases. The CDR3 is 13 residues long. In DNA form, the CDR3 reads TGCAGTGCTCCCCTTCAAACCAAAAACATTCAGTACTTC. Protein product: CSAPLQTKNIQYF.

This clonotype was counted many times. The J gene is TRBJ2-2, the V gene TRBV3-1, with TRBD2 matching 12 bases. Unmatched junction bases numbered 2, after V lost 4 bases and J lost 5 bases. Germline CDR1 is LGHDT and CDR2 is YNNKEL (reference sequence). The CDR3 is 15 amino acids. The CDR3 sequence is CASSRLAGVTGELFF. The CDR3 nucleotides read TGTGCCAGCAGCCGACTAGCGGGGGTGACCGGGGAGCTGTTTTTT.

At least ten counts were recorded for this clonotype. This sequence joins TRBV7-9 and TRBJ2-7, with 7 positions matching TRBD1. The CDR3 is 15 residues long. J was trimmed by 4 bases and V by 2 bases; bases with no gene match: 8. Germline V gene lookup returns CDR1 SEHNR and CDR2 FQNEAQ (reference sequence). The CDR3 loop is CASSLKHGTDYEQYV. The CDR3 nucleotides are TGTGCCAGCAGCTTAAAACACGGGACAGATTACGAGCAGTACGTC.

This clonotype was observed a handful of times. The CDR3 DNA reads TGTGCCAGCAGCTATATACGGGGTAAAGAGCAGTACGTC. Translated: CASSYIRGKEQYV. This rearrangement joins TRBV7-2 to TRBJ2-7; tentatively, D is TRBD2 (5 bases). CDR3 length equals 13 residues. The germline V gene has CDR1 SGHTA and CDR2 FQGNSA. Trimming pared 4 bases from V and 7 bases from J, leaving 14 bases between.

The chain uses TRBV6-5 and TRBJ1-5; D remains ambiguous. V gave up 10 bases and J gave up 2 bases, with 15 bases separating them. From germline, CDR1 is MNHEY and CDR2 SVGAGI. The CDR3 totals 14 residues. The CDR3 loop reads CATYWEVGNQPQHF. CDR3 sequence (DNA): TGTGCCACCTACTGGGAGGTTGGCAATCAGCCCCAGCATTTT.